These 31 T cell receptor beta chains originate from one sample sequenced in a study of cytomegalovirus exposure and HLA in healthy donors. The PCR made use of 60 Vbeta and 13 Jbeta primers. The method was immunoSEQ multiplex PCR; TCRdb's version includes in-frame clones alone and lacks a portion of them. The repertoire consists of approximately 140,000 clones, with around 73% occurring once and the leading ten covering approximately 15%. The sample consisted of PBMCs. Receptors were obtained from a human donor in good health.

The J gene is TRBJ2-6, the V gene TRBV9; 8 bases are a match to TRBD1. The germline V gene encodes CDR1 SGDLS and CDR2 YYNGEE. The V and J ends lost 5 bases and 1 base, in that order; junction bases with no gene match: 11. This CDR3 has 18 residues. In nucleotides, the CDR3 is TGTGCCAGCAGGGATACCGGGACAGGCGTTTCTGGGGCCAACGTCCTGACTTTC. Its translation is CASRDTGTGVSGANVLTF.

The chain links TRBV4-1 to TRBJ2-1; tentative D call: TRBD1 (8 bases). Germline V gene sequence: CDR1 MGHRA, CDR2 YSYEKL. This CDR3 has 13 residues. The ends were cut back, 6 bases at V and 9 bases at J, with 15 bases in the middle. CDR3 sequence: CASRLQGGGEQFF. CDR3 sequence (DNA): TGCGCCAGCAGACTACAGGGGGGGGGTGAGCAGTTCTTC.

Only one count was recorded for this clone. The CDR3 DNA sequence: TGTGCCAGTAGTAGACTTAGCGGGAGGGAAGAGACCCAGTACTTC. This translates into CASSRLSGREETQYF. The chain has TRBV19 and TRBJ2-5; TRBD2 aligns across 11 bases. V lost 4 bases, J lost 3 bases, and 4 bases stayed unmatched. Germline assignment: CDR1 LNHDA and CDR2 SQIVND (reference sequence). CDR3 length: 15 residues.

V is TRBV11-3 and J is TRBJ2-5, with TRBD2 matching 13 bases. This CDR3 is 15 amino acids long. From germline, CDR1 is SGHNT and CDR2 YENEEA. Unmatched junction bases numbered 1, after V lost 3 bases and J lost 3 bases. The CDR3 spells CASSFGTSGEETQYF. DNA for the CDR3: TGTGCCAGCAGCTTCGGGACTAGCGGGGAAGAGACCCAGTACTTC.

The gene calls are TRBV6-1 and TRBJ1-2; the match to TRBD1 covers 12 bases. The V and J ends lost 6 bases and 5 bases, in that order; junction bases with no gene match: 4. Germline assignment: CDR1 MNHNS and CDR2 SASEGT. This CDR3 has 14 residues. As DNA, the CDR3 is TGTGCCAGCAGAAGGGACAGGGGGCTATATGGCTACACCTTC. It translates to CASRRDRGLYGYTF.

This clone appeared a few times. The V and J genes are TRBV5-1 and TRBJ2-1; TRBD2 agrees at 9 bases. CDR3 length equals 16 residues. The junction had 9 bases not matched to a gene; V was cut back by 4 bases and J by 4 bases. CDR1 SGHRS and CDR2 YFSETQ come from the germline V gene. The CDR3: CASSQAPSGEYNEQFF. CDR3 nucleotides: TGCGCCAGCAGCCAGGCCCCTAGCGGGGAATACAATGAGCAGTTCTTC. The full variable domain, with the rest looked up from reference TRBV5-1 and TRBJ2-1, is KAGVTQTPRYLIKTRGQQVTLSCSPISGHRSVSWYQQTPGQGLQFLFEYFSETQRNKGNFPGRFSGRQFSNSRSEMNVSTLELGDSALYLCASSQAPSGEYNEQFFGPGTRLTVL.

The chain combines TRBV5-6 with TRBJ2-5; D unresolved. Trimming left V 3 bases short and J 7 bases short, with 22 bases between. The CDR3 runs 16 residues. CDR1 is SGHDT and CDR2 is YYEEEE in the germline V gene. The CDR3 sequence is CASSYHSGQGRRTQYF. The CDR3 DNA is TGTGCCAGCAGCTACCACAGTGGCCAAGGAAGACGGACCCAGTACTTC. The full variable domain, rest sourced from reference TRBV5-6 and TRBJ2-5, is DAGVTQSPTHLIKTRGQQVTLRCSPKSGHDTVSWYQQALGQGPQFIFQYYEEEERQRGNFPDRFSGHQFPNYSSELNVNALLLGDSALYLCASSYHSGQGRRTQYFGPGTRLLVL.

This chain connects TRBV6-1 to TRBJ1-2; no definite D call. V lost 7 bases and J lost 2, with 11 bases in between. Germline V CDR1 and CDR2: MNHNS, SASEGT. This CDR3 is built from 13 residues. This chain's CDR3 is CASTIDTNYGYTF. The CDR3 DNA sequence: TGTGCCAGCACCATAGACACAAACTATGGCTACACCTTC.

This chain connects TRBV28 to TRBJ2-5, with TRBD2 matching over 7 bases. Trimming took 7 bases from V and 0 from J; bases not matched to a gene: 11. CDR1 is MDHEN, CDR2 SYDVKM, per germline. This CDR3 has 16 amino acids. The CDR3: CASTSSGPGYQETQYF. CDR3 sequence (DNA): TGTGCCAGCACCTCTAGCGGACCGGGGTACCAAGAGACCCAGTACTTC.

V gene TRBV2 combines with J gene TRBJ2-2; maybe TRBD2 (7 bases). V was cut by 7 bases and J by 7 bases, with 13 bases left in between. This CDR3 is 13 amino acids long. The germline gives CDR1 SNHLY, CDR2 FYNNEI. The chain's CDR3 is CASKRGGSGELFF. The CDR3 DNA follows: TGTGCCAGCAAGAGGGGGGGAAGCGGGGAGCTGTTTTTT.

The chain combines TRBV12-5 with TRBJ2-7; tentatively, D is TRBD2 (6 bases). Germline CDR1 and CDR2: LGHNT and FRNRAP. This CDR3 region has 12 residues. V lost 4 bases to trimming and J lost 5 bases, with 9 bases between them. CDR3 region: CASGSAGNEQYF. DNA of the CDR3: TGTGCTAGTGGTTCAGCGGGCAACGAGCAGTACTTC. Full variable domain (missing parts from reference TRBV12-5 and TRBJ2-7): DARVTQTPRHKVTEMGQEVTMRCQPILGHNTVFWYRQTMMQGLELLAYFRNRAPLDDSGMPKDRFSAEMPDATLATLKIQPSEPRDSAVYFCASGSAGNEQYFGPGTRLTVT.

The sample holds one count of this clone. The chain is built from TRBV7-8 and TRBJ1-6; tentative D call: TRBD1 (6 bases). The germline CDR1 and CDR2 sequences are SGHVS and FQNEAQ. V lost 5 bases, J lost 10 bases, and 24 bases lay in between. This CDR3 contains 17 residues. The CDR3 loop is CASSIVGARGFGSPLHF. The CDR3 DNA reads as TGTGCCAGCAGCATTGTGGGGGCCAGGGGATTTGGGTCACCCCTCCACTTT. Full variable domain (remainder filled in from reference TRBV7-8 and TRBJ1-6): GAGVSQSPRYKVAKRGQDVALRCDPISGHVSLFWYQQALGQGPEFLTYFQNEAQLDKSGLPSDRFFAERPEGSVSTLKIQRTQQEDSAVYLCASSIVGARGFGSPLHFGNGTRLTVT.

Remarks on this clone: The junction shows a germline mismatch at one end, possibly a read error. The V gene is TRBV7-9, the J gene TRBJ1-2; D is ambiguous. CDR1 SEHNR and CDR2 FQNEAQ come from the germline V gene (reference sequence). The CDR3 has 13 amino acids. CDR3 sequence reads: CSSSFSSNYGYTF. The CDR3, as DNA: TGTTCCAGCAGCTTTTCATCTAACTATGGCTACACCTTC.

The chain links TRBV6-1 to TRBJ2-7; TRBD1 matches at 8 bases. Germline CDR1 reads MNHNS; CDR2 reads SASEGT. The ends lost 4 bases at V and 6 bases at J; junction bases unmatched: 8. The CDR3 is 14 amino acids. CDR3 sequence (DNA): TGTGCCAGCAGTGGATCTGAGACAGGGGTCGAGCAGTACTTC. It encodes CASSGSETGVEQYF.

The rearrangement links TRBV5-1 to TRBJ2-2; 7 bases map to TRBD1. V lost 0 bases to trimming and J lost 4 bases; unmatched junction nucleotides: 3. This CDR3 is built from 15 residues. The germline V gene has CDR1 SGHRS and CDR2 YFSETQ. The CDR3 protein is CASSLVSGGTGELFF. In DNA, the CDR3 is TGCGCCAGCAGCTTGGTTTCAGGGGGCACCGGGGAGCTGTTTTTT.

The rearrangement joins TRBV5-4 to TRBJ2-5; 10 nucleotides match TRBD2. Germline assignment: CDR1 SGHNT and CDR2 YYREEE (reference sequence). V lost 0 bases, J lost 5 bases, and 7 bases stayed unmatched. The CDR3 extends over 16 amino acids. CDR3: CASSLDSSGSAETQYF. CDR3 DNA sequence: TGTGCCAGCAGCTTGGATTCTAGCGGGAGCGCGGAGACCCAGTACTTC.

The chain is built from TRBV5-1 and TRBJ1-4; D uncertain. Per germline, CDR1 SGHRS and CDR2 YFSETQ. The CDR3 is made up of 14 amino acids. Trimming took off 0 bases at V and 5 bases at J, with 8 bases between the two ends. The CDR3 nucleotides read TGCGCCAGCAGCTTGGGGCCTCTCAATGAAAAACTGTTTTTT. Amino acid sequence: CASSLGPLNEKLFF. The full variable domain, completed using reference TRBV5-1 and TRBJ1-4, is KAGVTQTPRYLIKTRGQQVTLSCSPISGHRSVSWYQQTPGQGLQFLFEYFSETQRNKGNFPGRFSGRQFSNSRSEMNVSTLELGDSALYLCASSLGPLNEKLFFGSGTQLSVL.

The chain couples TRBV4-1 to TRBJ2-3; tentatively, D is TRBD1 (6 bases). Trimming shortened V by 0 bases and J by 5 bases, and 18 bases separated the two germline ends. There are 17 residues in the CDR3. Germline loops: CDR1 MGHRA, CDR2 YSYEKL. The CDR3 sequence: CASSQEGLGQFVDTQYF. The CDR3 DNA follows: TGCGCCAGCAGCCAAGAGGGGCTGGGACAATTTGTAGATACGCAGTATTTT.

The chain combines TRBV7-3 with TRBJ1-5; the match to TRBD1 covers 8 bases. CDR3 size: 18 residues. The V and J ends lost 11 bases and 1 base, in that order; junction bases with no gene match: 19. Germline CDR1 is SGHTA and CDR2 is FQGTGA. DNA of the CDR3: TGTGCCGGCAAGGGGGGAGACAGGGGACGGTTGAGCAATCAGCCCCAGCATTTT. This gives the protein CAGKGGDRGRLSNQPQHF.

V is TRBV5-4 and J is TRBJ2-5; D might be TRBD2 (6 bases). Trimming stripped 2 bases from V and 4 bases from J, with 18 bases between. The CDR3 is 16 amino acids. Germline V gives CDR1 SGHNT, CDR2 YYREEE (reference sequence). The CDR3 is CASSFGGTVWRETQYF. The DNA of the CDR3 is TGTGCCAGCAGCTTTGGGGGGACGGTTTGGAGAGAGACCCAGTACTTC.

The chain combines TRBV9 with TRBJ2-5, with 9 nucleotides matching TRBD1. Trimming at V came to 1 base and at J to 5 bases, leaving 6 bases not matched to a gene. Germline V lookup: CDR1 SGDLS, CDR2 YYNGEE. The CDR3 runs 15 residues. The CDR3 bases are TGTGCCAGCAGCGTAAGGACAGGGGTAGGGGAGACCCAGTACTTC. This gives the protein CASSVRTGVGETQYF.

With regard to this clone: Other DNA sequences in the sample encode the same CDR3. The chain has TRBV4-2 and TRBJ1-2; 7 positions agree with TRBD1. The V and J ends lost 5 bases and 5 bases, in that order; junction bases with no gene match: 11. Germline loops: CDR1 LGHNA, CDR2 YNFKEQ. This CDR3 has 15 amino acids. CDR3 region: CASSTRRDRLYGYTF. The CDR3, as DNA: TGTGCCAGCAGCACTCGCCGGGACAGACTTTATGGCTACACCTTC.

This rearrangement joins TRBV27 to TRBJ2-1; TRBD1 matches at 10 bases. Germline V gene lookup returns CDR1 MNHEY and CDR2 SMNVEV (reference sequence). The junction had 3 bases not matched to a gene; V was cut back by 2 bases and J by 2 bases. This CDR3 has 16 residues. CDR3 sequence reads: CASSLEGQGAYNEQFF. The CDR3 DNA is TGTGCCAGCAGTTTAGAAGGACAGGGGGCCTACAATGAGCAGTTCTTC.

This chain links TRBV9 with TRBJ2-1, with 8 bases fitting TRBD2. Losses at the gene ends were 2 bases for V and 3 bases for J; bases not matched to a gene: 7. Per germline, CDR1 SGDLS and CDR2 YYNGEE. The CDR3 contains 16 residues. The CDR3 coding sequence is TGTGCCAGCAGCGTTCTACTAGCGGAGAGCTACAATGAGCAGTTCTTC. It translates to CASSVLLAESYNEQFF.

This sequence joins TRBV7-8 and TRBJ2-5, with 8 bases matching TRBD2. The end of the DNA aligns better with TRBJ2-7, so the J call may be wrong. The CDR3 sequence is 14 residues long. Germline CDR1 and CDR2: SGHVS and FQNEAQ. Written as DNA, the CDR3 is TGTGCCAGCAGCTCAACGGGAGGGCCTGGCGAGCAGTACTTC. Translating gives CASSSTGGPGEQYF.

The rearrangement joins TRBV18 to TRBJ1-4; D is unclear. Germline CDR1 KGHSH, CDR2 LQKENI. Trimming removed 3 bases from V and 2 bases from J, with 10 bases in between. CDR3 length equals 15 residues. The CDR3 DNA sequence: TGTGCCAGCTCACCGGGAGGTTACACTAATGAAAAACTGTTTTTT. It encodes CASSPGGYTNEKLFF.

V and J are TRBV10-3 and TRBJ2-7, with D unclear. V lost 3 bases, J lost 6 bases, and 9 bases lay in between. Germline CDR1 and CDR2: ENHRY and SYGVKD. The CDR3 length is 12 residues. The CDR3 bases are TGTGCCATCAGTGACACGGTTCCCGAGCAGTACTTC. Protein product: CAISDTVPEQYF.

This clone was picked up a small number of times. The chain recombines TRBV7-9 with TRBJ2-3; 11 bases match TRBD2. This CDR3 is built from 17 residues. V gave up 5 bases and J gave up 1 base; unmatched junction bases: 8. The germline CDR1 and CDR2 sequences are SEHNR and FQNEAQ (reference sequence). CDR3 in amino acids: CASSIQLAGVGTDTQYF. As DNA, the CDR3 is TGTGCCAGCAGCATTCAACTAGCGGGAGTTGGCACAGATACGCAGTATTTT.

This clone has a single count. Given a far larger clone just one base away, this is likely a sequencing read error. The genes are TRBV4-2 and TRBJ2-2; D gene unclear. Germline V CDR1 and CDR2: LGHNA, YNFKEQ. V shed 6 bases and J shed 1 base, with 3 bases lying between them. The CDR3 runs 12 residues. This CDR3 is CASRQNTGELFF. CDR3 in DNA: TGTGCCAGCAGACAGAACACCGGGGAGCTGTTTTTT.

The rearrangement uses TRBV5-1 and TRBJ2-7, with 9 bases lining up with TRBD2. J lost 5 bases, V lost 0 bases, and 9 bases had no gene match. Germline CDR1 SGHRS, CDR2 YFSETQ. This CDR3 contains 16 residues. The CDR3 region is CASSLEAGGPADEQYF. In DNA, the CDR3 is TGCGCCAGCAGCTTGGAGGCGGGAGGGCCCGCTGACGAGCAGTACTTC. The whole variable domain, remainder taken from reference TRBV5-1 and TRBJ2-7, is KAGVTQTPRYLIKTRGQQVTLSCSPISGHRSVSWYQQTPGQGLQFLFEYFSETQRNKGNFPGRFSGRQFSNSRSEMNVSTLELGDSALYLCASSLEAGGPADEQYFGPGTRLTVT.

This clone appeared a single time. The chain combines TRBV28 with TRBJ2-2, with a weak D call TRBD2 (5 bases). CDR3 length equals 12 residues. Germline-derived CDR1 and CDR2 are MDHEN and SYDVKM. V lost 6 bases and J 5 bases, leaving 7 bases between the germline ends. The CDR3 region has the DNA TGTGCCAGCAGGGAGGCAACCGGGGAGCTGTTTTTT. It yields the protein CASREATGELFF.